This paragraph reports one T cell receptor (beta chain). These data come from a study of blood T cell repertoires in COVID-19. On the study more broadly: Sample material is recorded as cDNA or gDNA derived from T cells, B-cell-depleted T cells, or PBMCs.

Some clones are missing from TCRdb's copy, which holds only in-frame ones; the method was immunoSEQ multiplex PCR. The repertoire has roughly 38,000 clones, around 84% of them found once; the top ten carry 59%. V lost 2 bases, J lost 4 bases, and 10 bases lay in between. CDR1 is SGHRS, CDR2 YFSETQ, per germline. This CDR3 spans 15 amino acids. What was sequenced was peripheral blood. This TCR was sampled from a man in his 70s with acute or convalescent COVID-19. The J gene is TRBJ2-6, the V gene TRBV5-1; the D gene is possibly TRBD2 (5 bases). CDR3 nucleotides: TGCGCCAGCAGCTTTCGCGGGCCGGGGGCCAACGTCCTGACTTTC. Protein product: CASSFRGPGANVLTF.